Listed here is a single T cell receptor beta chain. Its matching antigen is unknown. This CDR3 has 18 residues. Germline lookup yields CDR1 SEHNR and CDR2 FQNEAQ (reference sequence). J gave up 1 base and V 4 bases, and 10 bases lay outside the gene matches. This entry is derived from a study of CD4 T cells in relation to SARS-CoV-2 and coronaviruses. Study-wide context: No peptide or an HIV-1 Nef peptide pool served as negative control.

Measured with immunoSEQ multiplex PCR; TCRdb has only the in-frame clones, and not every one. The repertoire consists of tens of thousands of clones, with about 80% occurring once and the leading ten covering 10% to 15%. The unexposed donors gave CD4+ T cells in about 2010-2018, prior to COVID-19. Isolation of CD4+ T cells took place after approximately 11 days in culture. As cell numbers allowed, unexposed-donor CD4+ T cells faced SARS-CoV-2 S/N and four cold-coronavirus spikes. This receptor was taken from a human donor in good health. This chain links TRBV7-9 with TRBJ1-5; 10 nucleotides line up with TRBD1. What was sequenced was CD4+ T cells from PBMCs, cultured in vitro. Written as DNA, the CDR3 is TGTGCCAGCAGCTCTCATCACGGGACAGGGGCCAGCAATCAGCCCCAGCATTTT. Translating gives CASSSHHGTGASNQPQHF. The full variable domain, its missing parts supplied by reference TRBV7-9 and TRBJ1-5, is DTGVSQNPRHKITKRGQNVTFRCDPISEHNRLYWYRQTLGQGPEFLTYFQNEAQLEKSRLLSDRFSAERPKGSFSTLEIQRTEQGDSAMYLCASSSHHGTGASNQPQHFGDGTRLSIL.